This TCR beta chain was sequenced during a study of T-cell reconstitution after alpha-beta-depleted transplantation in children. Findings and limits, study-wide: T-cell numbers and diversity one year post-transplant derived largely from freshly generated T cells.

Regarding this clonotype: Its antigen is unidentified. One junction end disagrees with the germline gene, perhaps due to a read error.

CDR3 length equals 13 residues. A library of TCRbeta sequences, prepared with unique molecular identifiers, was generated. TCRdb re-analysed the PCR reads in MiXCR, keeping a single row per CDR3 protein. The sample shows hundreds of thousands of distinct CDR3 sequences, less than 20% of them seen only once. The sample in question was PBMCs, mostly from graft donor cells, obtained 360 days after TCRalphabeta/CD19-depleted stem cell transplant. The sequence was obtained from a male patient aged 10 to 17 who had a stem cell transplant for acute lymphoblastic leukemia, so the T cells may come from the graft donor. The chain has TRBV12-3 or TRBV12-4 and TRBJ2-5; D remains unclear. CDR3 in amino acids: CANSLGFTGTQYF. Here the CDR3 DNA reads TGTGCCAACAGTTTAGGGTTCACCGGGACCCAGTACTTC.